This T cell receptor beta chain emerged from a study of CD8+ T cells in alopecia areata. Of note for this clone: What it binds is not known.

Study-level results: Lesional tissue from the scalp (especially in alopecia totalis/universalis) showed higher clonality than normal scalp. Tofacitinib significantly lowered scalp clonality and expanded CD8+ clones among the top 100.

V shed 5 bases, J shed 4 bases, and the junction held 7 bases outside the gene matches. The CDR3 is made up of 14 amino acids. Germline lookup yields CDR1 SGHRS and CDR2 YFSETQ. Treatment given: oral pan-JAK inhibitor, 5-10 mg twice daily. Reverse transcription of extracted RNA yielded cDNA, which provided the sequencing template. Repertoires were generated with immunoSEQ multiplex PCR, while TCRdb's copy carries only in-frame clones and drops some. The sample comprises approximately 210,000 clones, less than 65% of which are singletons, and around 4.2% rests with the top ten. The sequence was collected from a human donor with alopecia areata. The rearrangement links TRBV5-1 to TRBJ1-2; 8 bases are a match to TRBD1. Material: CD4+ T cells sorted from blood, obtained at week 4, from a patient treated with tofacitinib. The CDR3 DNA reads TGCGCCAGCAGTACGGGACAGGCCAGCTATGGCTACACCTTC. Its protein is CASSTGQASYGYTF.